The sequence of this TCR beta chain was determined in a study of low-dose radiotherapy and immunotherapy resistance in tumors. Overall study: Members of Cohort 1 were treated with 0.5 Gy per fraction every 2 weeks. The prescribed total PTV dose was 6.5 Gy. Patients were treated with intravenous nivolumab at 240 mg every two weeks and were also dosed with ipilimumab at 1 mg/kg every six weeks.

Alpha- and beta-chain coverage of first-strand cDNA came from TRAV- and TRBV-specific primers. Amplification, which lasted approximately 20 PCR cycles, used a constant-region primer and V-primer adapter to amplify TCRs. TCRdb reanalysed the reads using MiXCR and keeps one entry per CDR3 protein. The sample lists about 9,800 distinct CDR3 sequences, 40% to 55% occurring once. Every donor was treated with nivolumab, ipilimumab, aspirin, low-dose cyclophosphamide and also low-dose radiotherapy. The clonotype was recovered from a human donor with advanced metastatic prostate, ovarian, gallbladder or colorectal cancer (not recorded which). This table probably holds off-target reads from a library built for another chain.

In DNA, the CDR3 is TGCGCCAGCAGCCCCTTTGATCCCCAAGAGACCCAGTACTTC. Protein sequence: CASSPFDPQETQYF. The chain links TRBV5-1 to TRBJ2-5; D remains unclear. This CDR3 is 14 amino acids long. The V end lost 4 bases, the J end lost 1 base, and 11 bases lay between the germline ends. Germline CDR1 SGHRS, CDR2 YFSETQ.